This passage covers 21 T cell receptor beta chains from one sample sequenced in a study of blood T cell repertoires in COVID-19. Data came from immunoSEQ multiplex PCR; TCRdb stores just in-frame clones and leaves some out. The data contain 300,000 to 350,000 clones, 65% to 90% of them seen just once; the ten biggest clones take up approximately 4%. Sequenced: PBMCs or T cells enriched from blood (not recorded which). The receptor set was obtained from a woman in her thirties or forties with acute COVID-19.

This sequence joins TRBV18 and TRBJ1-4, with 8 bases lining up with TRBD1. This CDR3 has 14 residues. Trimming at V came to 4 bases and at J to 7 bases, leaving 5 bases not matched to a gene. Looked up from germline, CDR1 is KGHSH and CDR2 is LQKENI. The CDR3 DNA reads as TGTGCCAGCTCACTGAGGACAGGGATTGAAAAACTGTTTTTT. Encoded protein: CASSLRTGIEKLFF.

The chain couples TRBV5-1 to TRBJ1-6, with D tentatively TRBD1 (6 bases). Trimming took off 0 bases at V and 5 bases at J, with 9 bases between the two ends. Germline CDR1 SGHRS, CDR2 YFSETQ. The CDR3 is made up of 15 amino acids. CDR3 sequence (DNA): TGCGCCAGCAGCTTGGTTGCAGGGGATAATTCACCCCTCCACTTT. It yields the protein CASSLVAGDNSPLHF. The variable domain in full, with the rest retrieved from reference TRBV5-1 and TRBJ1-6, is KAGVTQTPRYLIKTRGQQVTLSCSPISGHRSVSWYQQTPGQGLQFLFEYFSETQRNKGNFPGRFSGRQFSNSRSEMNVSTLELGDSALYLCASSLVAGDNSPLHFGNGTRLTVT.

The chain has TRBV11-3 and TRBJ2-1; the D gene is possibly TRBD1 (5 bases). The CDR3 consists of 15 residues. V gave up 5 bases and J gave up 6 bases, with 17 bases separating them. CDR1 and CDR2 from the germline V gene are SGHNT and YENEEA. The CDR3 spells CASSPQGRVINEQFF. The DNA of the CDR3 is TGTGCCAGCAGCCCCCAGGGCAGGGTGATCAATGAGCAGTTCTTC.

The gene calls are TRBV11-2 and TRBJ2-2; 9 positions match TRBD2. The CDR3 extends over 17 amino acids. Germline V gene lookup returns CDR1 SGHAT and CDR2 FQNNGV. J gave up 6 bases and V 2 bases, and 10 bases lay outside the gene matches. CDR3: CASSLRLAGNEAGELFF. The CDR3 DNA reads as TGTGCCAGCAGCTTACGGCTAGCGGGAAATGAGGCCGGGGAGCTGTTTTTT.

This clone came up once. The chain couples TRBV5-6 to TRBJ1-1; D gene uncertain. V lost 4 bases, J lost 4 bases, and 11 bases lay in between. Germline V lookup: CDR1 SGHDT, CDR2 YYEEEE. The CDR3 length is 13 residues. This CDR3 reads CASSRKSATEAFF. The CDR3 coding sequence is TGTGCCAGCAGCCGAAAAAGCGCCACTGAAGCTTTCTTT.

The rearrangement links TRBV4-3 to TRBJ2-1; 7 bases line up with TRBD1. With 0 bases clipped from V and 10 bases from J, the junction kept 3 bases outside the gene matches. The CDR3 is 13 residues long. Germline assignment: CDR1 LGHNA and CDR2 YSLEER. The CDR3 protein is CASSQDRTGEQFF. The CDR3 DNA is TGCGCCAGCAGCCAAGATAGGACAGGAGAGCAGTTCTTC.

The chain recombines TRBV5-1 with TRBJ2-2; a possible D gene is TRBD2 (6 bases). Deletions cut 1 base from V and 7 bases from J, with 17 bases between. The CDR3 has 16 residues. The germline CDR1 and CDR2 sequences are SGHRS and YFSETQ. The CDR3 sequence: CASSLYFTDGGGELFF. CDR3 coding DNA: TGCGCCAGCAGCTTGTATTTCACCGACGGGGGCGGGGAGCTGTTTTTT.

This clone was detected only a few times. The chain carries TRBV7-9 and TRBJ2-2, with 7 bases that match TRBD1. Germline trimming cut 5 bases from V and 1 base from J; bases unmatched to any gene: 4. There are 15 residues in the CDR3. Germline loops: CDR1 SEHNR, CDR2 FQNEAQ (reference sequence). The chain's CDR3 is CASSDRTGNTGELFF. Here the CDR3 DNA reads TGTGCCAGCAGCGACAGGACAGGGAACACCGGGGAGCTGTTTTTT. The variable domain in full, completed from reference TRBV7-9 and TRBJ2-2, reads DTGVSQNPRHKITKRGQNVTFRCDPISEHNRLYWYRQTLGQGPEFLTYFQNEAQLEKSRLLSDRFSAERPKGSFSTLEIQRTEQGDSAMYLCASSDRTGNTGELFFGEGSRLTVL.

The chain recombines TRBV18 with TRBJ1-1, with 7 nucleotides matching TRBD1. The germline V gene has CDR1 KGHSH and CDR2 LQKENI. The CDR3 is 16 residues long. J gave up 11 bases and V 5 bases, and 20 bases lay outside the gene matches. CDR3 protein: CASSNVRQGVAVGAFF. CDR3 nucleotide sequence: TGTGCCAGCTCAAATGTGCGACAGGGCGTCGCTGTTGGGGCTTTCTTT.

The rearrangement joins TRBV19 to TRBJ2-7, with TRBD2 as a possible D gene (6 bases). Per the germline V gene, CDR1 is LNHDA and CDR2 is SQIVND (reference sequence). The CDR3 spans 15 residues. Trimming pared 5 bases from V and 4 bases from J, leaving 18 bases between. CDR3 region: CASSPTGGRGYEQYF. DNA for the CDR3: TGTGCCAGTAGTCCCACCGGAGGGCGTGGGTACGAGCAGTACTTC.

The CDR3 DNA reads as TGTGCCAGTAGTCCCCGAGACAGGGGAGATGATGAGCAGTTCTTC. Its protein product is CASSPRDRGDDEQFF. The chain joins TRBV19 to TRBJ2-1, with 8 bases lining up with TRBD1. The CDR3 has 15 residues. Unmatched junction bases numbered 11, after V lost 5 bases and J lost 8 bases. Germline V gene data show CDR1 as LNHDA and CDR2 as SQIVND (reference sequence).

The chain uses TRBV3-1 (or the pseudogene TRBV3-2) and TRBJ1-1; a weak D match, TRBD1 (5 bases). The CDR3 runs to 16 residues. Germline V gene sequence: CDR1 LGHDT, CDR2 YNNKEL (reference sequence). V lost 0 bases to trimming and J lost 1 base, with 12 bases between them. The CDR3: CASSQDWQRGNTEAFF. DNA for the CDR3: TGTGCCAGCAGCCAAGATTGGCAAAGGGGGAACACTGAAGCTTTCTTT.

This chain joins TRBV2 and TRBJ1-1; D is uncertain. V was clipped by 7 bases and J by 0 bases, with 9 bases between them. The CDR3 sequence is 13 residues long. Per germline, CDR1 SNHLY and CDR2 FYNNEI. The CDR3 sequence is CASTEEVNTEAFF. CDR3 coding DNA: TGTGCCAGCACGGAGGAGGTGAACACTGAAGCTTTCTTT.

In DNA form, the CDR3 reads TGTGCCAGCAGTTTGGGGCTGGAGCAGTACTTC. This translates into CASSLGLEQYF. The rearrangement joins TRBV28 to TRBJ2-7; D perhaps matches TRBD1 (5 bases). This CDR3 spans 11 amino acids. Trimming shortened V by 3 bases and J by 7 bases, and 7 bases separated the two germline ends. Germline V CDR1 and CDR2: MDHEN, SYDVKM.

The gene calls are TRBV6-2 or TRBV6-3 and TRBJ2-7; 14 bases fit TRBD2. The trim removed 5 bases at V and 2 bases at J, leaving 8 bases unmatched. The CDR3 extends over 17 amino acids. Germline V gene sequence: CDR1 MNHEY, CDR2 SVGEGT. The CDR3 loop reads CASSLGLAGGLTYEQYF. Here the CDR3 DNA reads TGTGCCAGCAGTCTTGGACTAGCGGGGGGACTCACCTACGAGCAGTACTTC.

This clone was counted a few times. This chain joins TRBV3-1 (or the pseudogene TRBV3-2) and TRBJ2-7; 13 bases line up with TRBD2. The germline V gene encodes CDR1 LGHDT and CDR2 YNNKEL (reference sequence). CDR3 length equals 15 residues. Germline trimming cut 5 bases from V and 2 bases from J; bases unmatched to any gene: 3. CDR3 DNA: TGTGCCAGCAGCGCACTAGCGGGAGGGCCCTACGAGCAGTACTTC. Translated, it gives CASSALAGGPYEQYF.

This rearrangement joins TRBV2 to TRBJ1-6; D is unresolved. Germline assignment: CDR1 SNHLY and CDR2 FYNNEI. V gave up 5 bases and J gave up 15 bases, with 11 bases separating them. The CDR3 length is 11 residues. DNA for the CDR3: TGTGCCAGCAGTTCTTACCGGGACCTCCACTTT. Residues: CASSSYRDLHF. The full variable domain, with the rest looked up from reference TRBV2 and TRBJ1-6, is EPEVTQTPSHQVTQMGQEVILRCVPISNHLYFYWYRQILGQKVEFLVSFYNNEISEKSEIFDDQFSVERPDGSNFTLKIRSTKLEDSAMYFCASSSYRDLHFGNGTRLTVT.

V gene TRBV19 combines with J gene TRBJ2-1; 8 bases fit TRBD2. The CDR3 is 15 residues long. The V gene's germline CDR1 is LNHDA and CDR2 SQIVND (reference sequence). V trimming: 3 bases; J trimming: 6 bases; junction bases outside the gene matches: 7. The CDR3 region is CASSMAGGDSNEQFF. CDR3 nucleotide sequence: TGTGCCAGTAGTATGGCGGGGGGAGATAGCAATGAGCAGTTCTTC.

The chain couples TRBV10-3 to TRBJ2-5, with D possibly being TRBD1 (6 bases). CDR1 and CDR2 (germline): ENHRY, SYGVKD. The ends were cut back, 7 bases at V and 2 bases at J, with 14 bases in the middle. The CDR3 extends over 14 amino acids. The CDR3 region is CAINPGQGQETQYF. DNA for the CDR3: TGTGCCATCAATCCCGGGCAGGGGCAAGAGACCCAGTACTTC.

The sample holds a few counts of this clone. The V gene is TRBV2, the J gene TRBJ2-6, with 9 bases identical to TRBD1. Germline V gives CDR1 SNHLY, CDR2 FYNNEI. V shed 2 bases and J 0 bases; nucleotides not matched to a gene: 14. This CDR3 has 21 amino acids. This chain's CDR3 is CASSESLYTGGRPSGANVLTF. The CDR3 DNA follows: TGTGCCAGCAGTGAATCACTATACACAGGGGGCCGGCCCTCTGGGGCCAACGTCCTGACTTTC.

The V call is TRBV6-5, the J call TRBJ1-4; D is ambiguous. Germline lookup yields CDR1 MNHEY and CDR2 SVGAGI. The CDR3 sequence is 14 residues long. The germline V and J ends were trimmed by 6 bases and 0 bases, with 8 bases remaining between them. CDR3: CASRTAATNEKLFF. The DNA of the CDR3 is TGTGCCAGCAGAACAGCCGCAACTAATGAAAAACTGTTTTTT.